Listed below are T cell receptor beta chains from one sample, sequenced in a study of T cells in Graves' hyperthyroidism and ophthalmopathy. TCRdb itself ran the multiplex PCR reads through MiXCR, one entry per CDR3 protein. The sample carries fewer than 650,000 distinct CDR3 sequences, 46% recorded once. Material: peripheral blood or thyroid tissue (not recorded which). The receptors come from an adult woman with Graves' disease, either hyperthyroidism or ophthalmopathy (not recorded which). CDR3s include the opening cysteine and the closing phenylalanine or tryptophan. The D gene is left open where the match is weak. Clone size appears in some rows only: once, few, many, or a class for an expanded clone.

clone_size d_call j_call v_call cdr3_nt cdr3_aa
- TRBD1 TRBJ1-2 TRBV2 TGTGCCAGCTGCCCCGGCGGGACAGGGGGTCGTGGCTACACCTTC CASCPGGTGGRGYTF
- TRBD1 TRBJ1-2 TRBV5-1 TGCGCCAGCAGCCCCGACAGGGTCGCCTATGGCTACACCTTC CASSPDRVAYGYTF
many TRBD1 TRBJ1-3 TRBV19 TGTGCCACCCCTCCCCCCCAGCGACAGGGGAACGGAGATGGCTCTGAAAACACCATATATTTT CATPPPQRQGNGDGSENTIYF
- TRBD2 TRBJ2-2 TRBV24-1 TGTGCCACCAGTGATGAGAGCGGGGGGCCCTACACCGGGGAGCTGTTTTTT CATSDESGGPYTGELFF
- TRBD1 TRBJ1-2 TRBV29-1 TGCAGCTCAGAACAGGGGAACGGCTACACCTTC CSSEQGNGYTF
- TRBD1 TRBJ2-2 TRBV3-1 TGTGCCAGCAGCCCATGGGACAGGACCACCGGGGAGCTGTTTTTT CASSPWDRTTGELFF
many TRBD2 TRBJ2-5 TRBV20-1 TGCAGTGGGGAGGGACCGAGAAGGACCCAGTACTTC CSGEGPRRTQYF
- - TRBJ1-6 TRBV9 TGTGCCAGCAGCGTAGGAGGGGAAGGTTCACCCCTCCACTTT CASSVGGEGSPLHF
- - TRBJ1-1 TRBV10-3 TGTGCCATCAGTGAGCCGGGGGTGTACACTGAAGCTTTCTTT CAISEPGVYTEAFF
- - TRBJ2-7 TRBV7-9 TGCGCCAGCAGCCCCAGAGGGCCGAGCCGTTACGAGCAGTACTTC CASSPRGPSRYEQYF
many - TRBJ2-3 TRBV24-1 TGTGCCACCCAAGACATGACAGATACGCAGTATTTT CATQDMTDTQYF
many - TRBJ1-1 TRBV20-1 TGCAGTGCTAGAAAGGAGGGGACTGAAGCTTTCTTT CSARKEGTEAFF
many - TRBJ2-7 TRBV5-1 TGTGCCAGCAGCTTACAGGGCGGTAGCTCCTACGAGCAGTACTTC CASSLQGGSSYEQYF
- - TRBJ2-7 TRBV29-1 TGCAGCGTTGAAGGGGGAGCAGCGTCCTACGAGCAGTACTTC CSVEGGAASYEQYF
few TRBD1 TRBJ1-4 TRBV4-1 TGCGCCAGCAGCCCCCAGGGGGCAACTAATGAAAAACTGTTTTTT CASSPQGATNEKLFF
few TRBD2 TRBJ2-7 TRBV28 TGTGCCAGCAGTTATCCAAGCGGGAGCCGGGACGAGCAGTACTTC CASSYPSGSRDEQYF
once TRBD1 TRBJ2-5 TRBV6-5 TGTGCCAGCGGTCGCATTACAGGGGTGCAAGAGACCCAGTACTTC CASGRITGVQETQYF
many - TRBJ1-5 TRBV20-1 TGCAGTGCTAGGGGGGGGGATCAGCCCCAGCATTTT CSARGGDQPQHF
- TRBD2 TRBJ2-7 TRBV19 TGTGCCAGTAGTTATGGACTAGGGGACGAGCAGTACTTC CASSYGLGDEQYF
- - TRBJ1-1 TRBV20-1 TGCAGTGCCCGTCCCCCATCGGGGGTTAACACTGAAGCTTTCTTT CSARPPSGVNTEAFF
- - TRBJ2-5 TRBV5-1 TGCGCCAGCAGCTTGTGGCCAGATAGGGACCAGCCCCAGTACTTC CASSLWPDRDQPQYF
many - TRBJ1-1 TRBV14 TGTGCCAGCAGCCAAGACCCGGGGGACACTGAAGCTTTCTTT CASSQDPGDTEAFF
- TRBD2 TRBJ2-6 TRBV5-5 TGTGCCAGCACCGAGCGGGAGACCTCTGGGGCCAACGTCCTGACTTTC CASTERETSGANVLTF
- TRBD2 TRBJ2-5 TRBV7-2 TGTGCCAGCAGCTTTAGCGGGGCTGAGACCCAGTACTTC CASSFSGAETQYF
many - TRBJ1-1 TRBV13 TGTGCCAGCAGCAGGATGGGGGTTAACACTGAAGCTTTCTTT CASSRMGVNTEAFF
- - TRBJ1-4 TRBV20-1 TGCAGTGCTCTCCCGGGCCGGAGAGATGAAAAACTGTTTTTT CSALPGRRDEKLFF
few - TRBJ2-5 TRBV7-8 TGTGCCAGCAGCCTGGTGAAAGAGACCCAGTACTTC CASSLVKETQYF
- - TRBJ1-2 TRBV29-1 TGCAGCGTTGTCGTACAGGCGAACTATGGCTACACCTTC CSVVVQANYGYTF
- TRBD2 TRBJ2-7 TRBV7-8 TGTGCCAGCAGAGTAGCGGGGATCTACGAGCAGTACTTC CASRVAGIYEQYF
- - TRBJ1-2 TRBV20-1 TGCAGTGCTAGCGATCAGGGCCATGGCTACACCTTC CSASDQGHGYTF
- - TRBJ1-5 TRBV10-3 TGTGCCATCAGTTTTCGACAGAGGAATCAGCCCCAGCATTTT CAISFRQRNQPQHF
- TRBD1 TRBJ2-7 TRBV20-1 TGCAGTCACCGGCTCGGGCAGGGGGTAGGCGAGCAGTACTTC CSHRLGQGVGEQYF
- - TRBJ2-7 TRBV29-1 TGCAGCGTTGAGACGGGGGACGGCGACTACGAGCAGTACTTC CSVETGDGDYEQYF
- - TRBJ1-2 TRBV24-1 TGTGCCAGCAGTGATGGGCCAGGAGGGGACTATGGCTACACCTTC CASSDGPGGDYGYTF
- - TRBJ2-5 TRBV7-2 TGTGCCAGCAGCAAATGGGCCCGGCCCCAAGAGACCCAGTACTTC CASSKWARPQETQYF
few - TRBJ2-1 TRBV2 TGTGCCAGCAGTTGGGCCGTACTAGGGAATGAGCAGTTCTTC CASSWAVLGNEQFF
many - TRBJ1-1 TRBV20-1 TGCAGTGCTACCCCCCCAGGGTTGGGGAACACTGAAGCTTTCTTT CSATPPGLGNTEAFF
few - TRBJ1-2 TRBV28 TGTGCCAGCAGTTTATGGGACGGCTACACCTTC CASSLWDGYTF
few - TRBJ2-2 TRBV6-1 TGTGCCAGCAGTGAAGCTTTGGTGAGAAACACCGGGGAGCTGTTTTTT CASSEALVRNTGELFF
- - TRBJ1-6 TRBV6-1 TGTGCCAGCAGCCGGGGACCGGTAAATTCACCCCTCCACTTT CASSRGPVNSPLHF
- TRBD1 TRBJ2-3 TRBV15 TGTGCCACCAGCAGGGACAGGGGCCCAGATACGCAGTATTTT CATSRDRGPDTQYF
few - TRBJ2-3 TRBV7-9 TGTGCCAGCAGCTTAGCCCCGTCAGATACGCAGTATTTT CASSLAPSDTQYF
- - TRBJ2-5 TRBV2 TGTGCCAGCAGTGATTGGGCAGGGGATCAGCCCCAGTACTTC CASSDWAGDQPQYF
many - TRBJ1-1 TRBV5-1 TGCGCCAGCAGCTTGGCCGCTGGGGGGACCACTGAAGCTTTCTTT CASSLAAGGTTEAFF
many - TRBJ2-5 TRBV7-8 TGTGCCAGCAGCTCACCGGGAAGCCAAGAGACCCAGTACTTC CASSSPGSQETQYF
few TRBD1 TRBJ1-1 TRBV28 TGTGCCAGCAGTAATAAACAGGGGGCGAAGGCCACTGAAGCTTTCTTT CASSNKQGAKATEAFF
many - TRBJ2-5 TRBV20-1 TGCAGTGCTAGAGGCTCGGGACAAATCTTC CSARGSGQIF